The 9 T cell receptor beta chains below all came from one sample that was sequenced in a study of blood T cell repertoires in COVID-19. Some clones are missing from TCRdb's copy, which holds only in-frame ones; the method was immunoSEQ multiplex PCR. Of roughly 120,000 clones detected, 76% appear once; the ten largest clones hold about 3.7%. The sequenced sample was peripheral blood. The receptors were sampled from an elderly woman with acute or convalescent COVID-19.

The chain combines TRBV18 with TRBJ2-2; D is possibly TRBD2 (6 bases). V lost 0 bases to trimming and J lost 5 bases, with 19 bases between them. The length of the CDR3 is 18 residues. Germline V gene lookup returns CDR1 KGHSH and CDR2 LQKENI. The CDR3 nucleotides read TGTGCCAGCTCACCACCTAGTGGGGCCGGGAGAGGAACCGGGGAGCTGTTTTTT. It is translated as CASSPPSGAGRGTGELFF. The full variable domain, with the rest looked up from reference TRBV18 and TRBJ2-2, is NAGVMQNPRHLVRRRGQEARLRCSPMKGHSHVYWYRQLPEEGLKFMVYLQKENIIDESGMPKERFSAEFPKEGPSILRIQQVVRGDSAAYFCASSPPSGAGRGTGELFFGEGSRLTVL.

This clone has a handful of counts. CDR3 region: CASTGLAGEGTYEQYF. As DNA, the CDR3 is TGTGCCAGCACTGGACTAGCGGGAGAAGGGACCTACGAGCAGTACTTC. V and J are TRBV28 and TRBJ2-7; TRBD2 agrees at 13 bases. CDR3 size: 16 residues. V gave up 7 bases and J gave up 2 bases; unmatched junction bases: 8. Germline V CDR1 and CDR2: MDHEN, SYDVKM.

This clone was counted only a few times. Written as DNA, the CDR3 is TGTGCCAGTAGCACAGGGAGTCAAGAGACCCAGTACTTC. As protein: CASSTGSQETQYF. This chain links TRBV19 with TRBJ2-5; the D gene is possibly TRBD1 (6 bases). This CDR3 is built from 13 residues. V was shortened by 6 bases and J by 2 bases, with 10 bases between the two germline ends. Germline values: CDR1 LNHDA, CDR2 SQIVND (reference sequence).

The chain carries TRBV7-2 and TRBJ2-1, with D perhaps matching TRBD1 (6 bases). Germline-derived CDR1 and CDR2 are SGHTA and FQGNSA. The V end was cut by 2 bases, the J end by 9 bases, with 11 bases between. The CDR3 runs 13 residues. CDR3 sequence: CASSLIRGGEQFF. CDR3 DNA sequence: TGTGCCAGCAGCTTAATCCGAGGGGGTGAGCAGTTCTTC.

This clone was detected once. Other DNA sequences in this sample translate to the same CDR3. The chain combines TRBV11-3 with TRBJ1-1; D remains ambiguous. The V gene's germline CDR1 is SGHNT and CDR2 YENEEA. This CDR3 region has 13 residues. Trimming cost V 3 bases and J 0 bases, with 5 bases left between them. In DNA, the CDR3 is TGTGCCAGCAGCTTCACTCTGAACACTGAAGCTTTCTTT. Protein: CASSFTLNTEAFF.

V and J are TRBV5-8 and TRBJ1-1; D might be TRBD1 (5 bases). CDR3 length: 15 amino acids. V lost 4 bases, J lost 6 bases, and 19 bases lay in between. Germline-derived CDR1 and CDR2 are SGHTS and YDEGEE. The CDR3 here is CASSPAWGPRPEAFF. CDR3 sequence (DNA): TGTGCCAGCAGCCCAGCGTGGGGCCCGAGGCCTGAAGCTTTCTTT.

The chain has TRBV7-2 and TRBJ1-3; 9 bases line up with TRBD1. CDR3 length equals 15 residues. Looked up from germline, CDR1 is SGHTA and CDR2 is FQGNSA. The V segment lost 5 bases and the J segment 10 bases; nucleotides outside the gene matches: 12. CDR3 protein: CASSQTGTGRVTIYF. The DNA of the CDR3 is TGTGCCAGCAGCCAAACCGGGACAGGGAGAGTTACCATATATTTT.

The CDR3, as DNA: TGTGCCAGCAGTCAAAGCCCCGCAGCGGGAGAAGGAGGCGAGCAGTACTTC. This gives the protein CASSQSPAAGEGGEQYF. The chain uses TRBV28 and TRBJ2-7; TRBD2 agrees at 8 bases. The trim removed 5 bases at V and 6 bases at J, leaving 18 bases unmatched. Germline CDR1 is MDHEN and CDR2 is SYDVKM. CDR3 length: 17 residues.

This clone was found once. The chain joins TRBV6-5 to TRBJ2-7; TRBD1 matches at 7 bases. With 4 bases clipped from V and 3 bases from J, the junction kept 6 bases outside the gene matches. CDR1 MNHEY and CDR2 SVGAGI come from the germline V gene. The CDR3 is made up of 14 amino acids. Written as DNA, the CDR3 is TGTGCCAGCAGTTTAGAGGGGGCGGGCTACGAGCAGTACTTC. The encoded protein is CASSLEGAGYEQYF.